The sequence of this T cell receptor beta chain was determined in a study of blood T cell repertoires in COVID-19. Study at large: From the United States, Italy and Spain came samples of acute and convalescent COVID-19. The cDNA or gDNA used as material had been derived from T cells, B-cell-depleted T cells, or PBMCs.

V gave up 2 bases and J gave up 0 bases, with 13 bases separating them. Germline CDR1 and CDR2: PRHDT and FYEKMQ (reference sequence). The CDR3 has 17 residues. Source study methods: Reference gene primer amplification yielded estimated nucleated cell counts. Produced via immunoSEQ multiplex PCR; TCRdb's table is partial and in-frame only. V and J calls and clone size are those listed in that table; D and trimming were worked out from the DNA. The table lists under 300,000 clones, 89% of them singletons. The chain employs TRBV13 and TRBJ1-4; a possible D gene is TRBD1 (5 bases). The source of this sequence is a woman aged 40 to 50 who had recovered from COVID-19. Input material: peripheral blood. CDR3 in DNA: TGTGCCAGCAGCTTACGCCCTACAGGTACAACTAATGAAAAACTGTTTTTT. It specifies CASSLRPTGTTNEKLFF.